This T cell receptor (beta chain) was sequenced during a study of T cell repertoires in cytomegalovirus infection. For the study at large: From public TCR beta signatures came an indication of both CMV infection and matching HLA type. Study-level points and caveats: The cumulative frequency of public TCR beta families identified carriers of CMV plus the relevant HLA. In two of eight donors, the top clonotype was HLA-C-restricted CMV-specific.

TCRdb re-derived calls from the reads in MiXCR, one entry per CDR3 protein. The sample lists some 120,000 distinct CDR3 sequences; over 9% were seen once. The CDR3 is 17 residues long. V lost 7 bases and J lost 15; bases outside the gene matches: 26. In germline, CDR1 is LNHDA, CDR2 SQIVND (reference sequence). Of note for this clonotype: The antigen remains undetermined.

The receptor was isolated from a human donor in good health (CMV status not recorded). Some clones in this sample may be carry-over from other donors' samples. This chain joins TRBV19 and TRBJ1-4; TRBD1 aligns across 7 bases. Sample: PBMCs, sequenced either directly or after in vitro stimulation (not recorded which). The CDR3 here is CASNPGGPRQGHTAMFF. CDR3 nucleotides: TGTGCCAGTAACCCTGGCGGCCCTAGACAGGGACATACGGCAATGTTTTTT. The full variable domain, its missing parts supplied by reference TRBV19 and TRBJ1-4, is DGGITQSPKYLFRKEGQNVTLSCEQNLNHDAMYWYRQDPGQGLRLIYYSQIVNDFQKGDIAEGYSVSREKKESFPLTVTSAQKNPTAFYLCASNPGGPRQGHTAMFFGSGTQLSVL.